What follows is one T cell receptor beta chain and its context. Reverse transcription used about 0.5 to 1 ug RNA and random hexamers. Amplification of TCR beta CDR3 by immunoSEQ multiplex PCR spanned 54 Vbeta and 13 Jbeta. TCRdb reanalysed the immunoSEQ multiplex PCR reads using MiXCR and keeps one entry per CDR3 protein. The sample has tens of thousands of distinct CDR3 sequences; 93% are singletons. Sequencing targeted TCR beta in T cells from blood (CD8+ and CD4+). The study used treatment-naive patients who had stable or active relapsing-remitting disease as multiple sclerosis controls. While CD8+ and CD4+ T cells were isolated negatively, TEMRA cells were enriched by FACS. The CDR3 is 15 residues long. Germline-derived CDR1 and CDR2 are LGHNA and YNFKEQ. J gave up 0 bases and V 4 bases, and 5 bases lay outside the gene matches. This sample stems from a study of CD8 T cells in Susac syndrome.

Source material: CD8+ T cells from PBMCs. The V call is TRBV4-2, the J call TRBJ1-1, with 7 bases that match TRBD1. The TCR was taken from a human donor with multiple sclerosis. The CDR3 DNA follows: TGTGCCAGCAGCCCCTCCGGACAGGTGAACACTGAAGCTTTCTTT. Encoded protein: CASSPSGQVNTEAFF.